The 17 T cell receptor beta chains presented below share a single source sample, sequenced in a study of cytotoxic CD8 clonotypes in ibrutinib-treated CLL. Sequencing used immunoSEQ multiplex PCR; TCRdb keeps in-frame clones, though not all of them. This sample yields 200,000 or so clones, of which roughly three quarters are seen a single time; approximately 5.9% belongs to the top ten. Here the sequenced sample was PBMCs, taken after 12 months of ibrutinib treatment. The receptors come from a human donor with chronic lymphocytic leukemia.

This chain's CDR3 is CASSEYSTYTYNEQFF. The CDR3 nucleotides are TGTGCCAGCAGTGAATACTCAACATACACCTACAATGAGCAGTTCTTC. The chain has TRBV6-4 and TRBJ2-1; no definite D call. Trimming took off 3 bases at V and 2 bases at J, with 14 bases between the two ends. Germline V gene sequence: CDR1 MRHNA, CDR2 SNTAGT. The CDR3 spans 16 residues.

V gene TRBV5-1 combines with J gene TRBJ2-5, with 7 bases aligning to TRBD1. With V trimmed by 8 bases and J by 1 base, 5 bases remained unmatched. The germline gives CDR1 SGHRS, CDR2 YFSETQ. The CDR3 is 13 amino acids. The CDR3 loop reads CASNRGFQETQYF. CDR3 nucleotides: TGCGCCAGTAACAGGGGTTTCCAAGAGACCCAGTACTTC.

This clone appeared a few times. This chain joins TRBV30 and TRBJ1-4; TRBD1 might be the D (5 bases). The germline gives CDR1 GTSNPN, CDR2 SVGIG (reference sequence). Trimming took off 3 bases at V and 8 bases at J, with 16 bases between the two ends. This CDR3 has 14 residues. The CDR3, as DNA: TGTGCCTGGAGGAGAAGGGGATTGGACGAAAAACTGTTTTTT. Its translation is CAWRRRGLDEKLFF.

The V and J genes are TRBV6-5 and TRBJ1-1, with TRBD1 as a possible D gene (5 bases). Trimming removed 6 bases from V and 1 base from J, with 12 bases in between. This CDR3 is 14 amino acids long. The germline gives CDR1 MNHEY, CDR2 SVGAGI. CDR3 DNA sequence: TGTGCCAGCAGAGACGGACAAGCGAACACTGAAGCTTTCTTT. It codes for CASRDGQANTEAFF.

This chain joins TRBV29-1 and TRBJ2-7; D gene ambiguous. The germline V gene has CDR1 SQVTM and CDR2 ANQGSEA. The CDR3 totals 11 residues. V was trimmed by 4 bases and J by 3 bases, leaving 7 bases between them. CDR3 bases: TGCAGCGTTGGAAAGGGCTACGAGCAGTACTTC. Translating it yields CSVGKGYEQYF.

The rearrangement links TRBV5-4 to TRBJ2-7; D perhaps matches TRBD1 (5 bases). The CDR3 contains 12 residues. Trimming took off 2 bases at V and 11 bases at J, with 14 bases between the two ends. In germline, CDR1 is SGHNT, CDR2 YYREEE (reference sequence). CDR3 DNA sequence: TGTGCCAGCAGCTTAGGACACGTCAAGGAGTACTTC. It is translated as CASSLGHVKEYF.

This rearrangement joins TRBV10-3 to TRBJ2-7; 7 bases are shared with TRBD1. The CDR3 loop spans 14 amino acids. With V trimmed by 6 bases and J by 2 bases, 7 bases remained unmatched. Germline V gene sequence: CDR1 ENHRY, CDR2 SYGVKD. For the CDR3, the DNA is TGTGCCATCAGCCGGACAGGAAGTACCTACGAGCAGTACTTC. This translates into CAISRTGSTYEQYF.

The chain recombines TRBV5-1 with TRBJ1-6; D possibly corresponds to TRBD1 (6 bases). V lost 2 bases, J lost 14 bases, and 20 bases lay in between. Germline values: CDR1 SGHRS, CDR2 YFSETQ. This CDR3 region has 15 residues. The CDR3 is CASSFAPSRGETLHF. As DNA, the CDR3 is TGCGCCAGCAGCTTCGCCCCTTCAAGGGGGGAGACCCTCCACTTT.

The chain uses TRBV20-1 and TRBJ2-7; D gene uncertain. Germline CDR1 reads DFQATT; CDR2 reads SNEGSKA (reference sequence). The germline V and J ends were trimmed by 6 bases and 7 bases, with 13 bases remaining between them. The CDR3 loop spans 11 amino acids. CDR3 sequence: CSALGLGEQYF. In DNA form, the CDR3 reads TGCAGTGCACTCGGATTGGGGGAGCAGTACTTC.

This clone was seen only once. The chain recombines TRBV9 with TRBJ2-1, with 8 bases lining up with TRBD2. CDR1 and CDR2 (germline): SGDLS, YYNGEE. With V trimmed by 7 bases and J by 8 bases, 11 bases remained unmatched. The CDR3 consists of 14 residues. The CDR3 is CASCQPGGDHEQFF. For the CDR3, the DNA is TGTGCCAGCTGCCAACCCGGGGGGGACCATGAGCAGTTCTTC.

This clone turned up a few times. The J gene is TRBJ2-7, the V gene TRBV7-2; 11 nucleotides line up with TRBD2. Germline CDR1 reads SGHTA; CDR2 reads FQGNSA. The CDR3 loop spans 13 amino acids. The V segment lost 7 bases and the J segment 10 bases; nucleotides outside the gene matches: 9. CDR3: CASKGSGRAKQYF. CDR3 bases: TGTGCCAGCAAGGGTAGCGGGAGGGCGAAACAGTACTTC.

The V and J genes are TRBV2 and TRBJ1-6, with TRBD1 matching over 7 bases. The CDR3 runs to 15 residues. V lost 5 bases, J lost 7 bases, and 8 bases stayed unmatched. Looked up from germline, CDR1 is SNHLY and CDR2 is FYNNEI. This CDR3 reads CASSLRGTVNSPLHF. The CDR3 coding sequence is TGTGCCAGCAGTCTGAGGGGGACAGTGAATTCACCCCTCCACTTT.

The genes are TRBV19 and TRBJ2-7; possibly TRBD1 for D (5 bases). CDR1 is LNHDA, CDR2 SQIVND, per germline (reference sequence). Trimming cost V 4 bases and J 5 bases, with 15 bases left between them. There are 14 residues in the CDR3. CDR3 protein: CASSSKGVRNEQYF. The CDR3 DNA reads TGTGCCAGTAGTAGTAAAGGGGTGAGGAACGAGCAGTACTTC.

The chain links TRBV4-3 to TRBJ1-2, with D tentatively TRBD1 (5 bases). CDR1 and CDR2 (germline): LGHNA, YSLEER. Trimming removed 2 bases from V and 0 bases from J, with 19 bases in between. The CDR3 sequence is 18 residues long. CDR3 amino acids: CASSQFQLGARTNYGYTF. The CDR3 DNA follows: TGCGCCAGCAGCCAATTTCAATTAGGGGCCCGAACTAACTATGGCTACACCTTC.

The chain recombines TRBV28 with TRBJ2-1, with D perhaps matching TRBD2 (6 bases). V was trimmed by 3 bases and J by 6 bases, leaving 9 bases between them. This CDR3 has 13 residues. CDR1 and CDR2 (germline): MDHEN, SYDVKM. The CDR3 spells CASSFGGSNEQFF. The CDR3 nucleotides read TGTGCCAGCAGTTTCGGGGGTTCCAATGAGCAGTTCTTC. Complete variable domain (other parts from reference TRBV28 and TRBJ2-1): DVKVTQSSRYLVKRTGEKVFLECVQDMDHENMFWYRQDPGLGLRLIYFSYDVKMKEKGDIPEGYSVSREKKERFSLILESASTNQTSMYLCASSFGGSNEQFFGPGTRLTVL.

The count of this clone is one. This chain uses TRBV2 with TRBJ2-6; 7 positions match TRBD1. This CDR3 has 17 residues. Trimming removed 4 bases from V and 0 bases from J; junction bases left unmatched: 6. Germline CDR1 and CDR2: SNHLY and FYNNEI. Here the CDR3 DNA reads TGTGCCAGCAGTGCGACAGGGATCTACTCTGGGGCCAACGTCCTGACTTTC. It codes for CASSATGIYSGANVLTF.

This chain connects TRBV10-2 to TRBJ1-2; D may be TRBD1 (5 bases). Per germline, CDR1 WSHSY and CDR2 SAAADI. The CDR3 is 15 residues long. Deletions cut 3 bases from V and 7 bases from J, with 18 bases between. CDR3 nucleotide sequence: TGCGCCAGCAGTGATAGGCGGGGGTCCACGTCTGGCTACACCTTC. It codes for CASSDRRGSTSGYTF.